This T cell receptor beta chain comes out of a study of cytomegalovirus exposure and HLA in healthy donors. Study-level results: When analyzed later, a missense DCLRE1C variant was found to be linked to TCR beta V- and J-gene trimming. Most TCR sequences were uncommon, yet certain public TCRs appeared in many donors.

The PCR used 60 Vbeta and 13 Jbeta primers. Sequenced by immunoSEQ multiplex PCR; TCRdb stores in-frame clones only, minus some. The sample includes roughly 160,000 clones, approximately 76% of them seen just once. On this clone itself: Its antigen remains unidentified.

CDR1 and CDR2 from the germline V gene are LNHDA and SQIVND (reference sequence). The V gene lost 9 bases and the J gene lost 4 bases, with 24 bases spanning the gap. The CDR3 is 17 residues long. This chain connects TRBV19 to TRBJ2-2, with D hard to call. The sequence was collected from a woman under 30 in good health and CMV-seropositive. Sequencing input: PBMCs. CDR3 region: CASAVQVTQLGTGELFF. As DNA, the CDR3 is TGTGCCAGCGCCGTCCAGGTAACGCAGTTGGGCACCGGGGAGCTGTTTTTT.